This T cell receptor (beta chain) was found in a study of blood T cell repertoires in COVID-19. Study summary: COVID-19 samples collected from the United States, Italy and Spain covered acute and convalescent phases. PBMCs, B-cell-depleted T cells, or T cells provided the cDNA or gDNA that made up the material.

Some clones are missing from TCRdb's copy, which holds only in-frame ones; the method was immunoSEQ multiplex PCR. The top ten hold approximately 50% of the sample, which has roughly 28,000 clones, approximately 89% seen once. V was shortened by 0 bases and J by 6 bases, with 9 bases between the two germline ends. This CDR3 is built from 13 residues. Germline V gene sequence: CDR1 KGHSH, CDR2 LQKENI. The chain carries TRBV18 and TRBJ2-7; D is unclear. Sequenced: peripheral blood. This TCR derives from a human donor with acute or convalescent COVID-19. The donor label of this sample is uncertain. CDR3 bases: TGTGCCAGCTCACCACCGTCGGGTTCCGAGCAGTACGTC. It encodes CASSPPSGSEQYV.